The 28 T cell receptor beta chains given below trace back to one sample, sequenced in a study of regulatory T cells in long-lasting Graves disease. Sequencing libraries for TCR beta were prepared with iRepertoire HTBI primers and Arm-PCR of CDR3 regions. TCRdb called the multiplex PCR reads again in MiXCR, with one record for every CDR3 protein. The table records 350,000 to 450,000 distinct CDR3 sequences, under 15% of them present only once. Described time point: newly diagnosed GD, antithyroid drugs for less than 3 months. Following extraction of RNA from PBMCs, that RNA was used to make the TCR library. These sequences were also reported in another study, on T cells in Graves' hyperthyroidism and ophthalmopathy.

The sample consisted of peripheral blood mononuclear cells (PBMCs), taken at new diagnosis, from a patient treated with antithyroid drugs. All receptors derive from a woman aged 25 to 39 with Graves disease.

This clonotype was counted ten times or more. The chain employs TRBV10-1 and TRBJ1-1; tentatively, D is TRBD1 (5 bases). V lost 11 bases to trimming and J lost 6 bases, with 16 bases between them. This CDR3 comprises 12 residues. Germline V gives CDR1 WNHNN, CDR2 SYGVQD (reference sequence). CDR3 DNA: TGCGCCTCATCACGGGACTTCTCTGAAGCTTTCTTT. It encodes CASSRDFSEAFF.

V usage is TRBV10-3 and J usage is TRBJ2-7; 11 nucleotides line up with TRBD2. This CDR3 region has 15 residues. With V trimmed by 3 bases and J by 2 bases, 3 bases remained unmatched. CDR1 and CDR2 (germline): ENHRY, SYGVKD. This chain's CDR3 is CAISETSGGTYEQYF. DNA for the CDR3: TGTGCCATCAGTGAAACTAGCGGGGGCACCTACGAGCAGTACTTC.

The table lists this clonotype with many counts. The J gene is TRBJ2-7, the V gene TRBV5-6; 8 nucleotides agree with TRBD1. This CDR3 is built from 15 residues. Trimming cost V 3 bases and J 3 bases; bases outside gene matches: 8. Germline assignment: CDR1 SGHDT and CDR2 YYEEEE. The CDR3 sequence is CASSSLRTGNYEQYF. In DNA form, the CDR3 reads TGTGCCAGCAGCTCGTTGAGGACAGGGAACTACGAGCAGTACTTC.

In this sample, this clonotype turned up a few times. CDR3 residues: CSACPSGPQETQYF. In DNA, the CDR3 is TGCAGCGCTTGTCCGAGCGGGCCCCAAGAGACCCAGTACTTC. The chain carries TRBV29-1 and TRBJ2-5; D is perhaps TRBD2 (6 bases). V was shortened by 7 bases and J by 1 base, with 16 bases between the two germline ends. The germline V gene has CDR1 SQVTM and CDR2 ANQGSEA. This CDR3 region has 14 residues.

In this sample, this clonotype turned up a few times. The V and J genes are TRBV18 and TRBJ2-4, with TRBD1 matching over 7 bases. V lost 4 bases, J lost 7 bases, and 13 bases stayed unmatched. The length of the CDR3 is 16 residues. Germline lookup yields CDR1 KGHSH and CDR2 LQKENI. CDR3 in amino acids: CASSLAGTAITNIQYF. CDR3 DNA: TGTGCCAGCTCACTTGCCGGGACAGCCATTACTAACATTCAGTACTTC.

Comments on this clonotype: A much more abundant neighbour one base away suggests this may be a read error. The genes are TRBV6-1 and TRBJ2-3; TRBD2 matches 7 bases. The CDR3 totals 16 residues. The V gene end was trimmed by 3 bases and the J gene end by 7 bases; junction bases not matched to a gene: 13. In germline, CDR1 is MNHNS, CDR2 SASEGT. CDR3 sequence reads: CASSDLGLAAVNTQYF. CDR3 DNA sequence: TGTGCCAGCAGTGACCTCGGGCTAGCGGCAGTTAATACGCAGTATTTT.

V usage is TRBV6-5 and J usage is TRBJ1-2, with 10 bases that match TRBD1. V dropped 0 bases and J dropped 4; count of bases not matched to a gene: 8. CDR1 and CDR2 (germline): MNHEY, SVGAGI. The CDR3 is 17 amino acids. In nucleotides, the CDR3 is TGTGCCAGCAGTTACTCGGATACCGGGACAGGGGCCTATGGCTACACCTTC. Its protein is CASSYSDTGTGAYGYTF.

This clonotype has ten or more counts. The chain combines TRBV11-3 with TRBJ2-1; D might be TRBD1 (6 bases). The CDR3 has 15 amino acids. The germline CDR1 and CDR2 sequences are SGHNT and YENEEA. V was trimmed by 2 bases and J by 2 bases, leaving 10 bases between them. This chain's CDR3 is CASSLSGQPYNEQFF. In DNA, the CDR3 is TGTGCCAGCAGCTTATCGGGACAACCCTACAATGAGCAGTTCTTC.

This clonotype was seen more than once but under ten times. Here the CDR3 DNA reads TGTGCCAGCAGCCGATCTAGCGGGAGGAATGAGCAGTTCTTC. Protein product: CASSRSSGRNEQFF. V gene TRBV4-2 combines with J gene TRBJ2-1, with TRBD2 matching 11 bases. This CDR3 is built from 14 residues. Germline trimming cut 4 bases from V and 7 bases from J; bases unmatched to any gene: 3. The germline CDR1 and CDR2 sequences are LGHNA and YNFKEQ.

This clonotype was found many times. The chain recombines TRBV30 with TRBJ1-2; D is undetermined. Germline CDR1 and CDR2: GTSNPN and SVGIG (reference sequence). This CDR3 has 13 residues. With 0 bases removed from V and 3 bases from J, the gap between germline ends came to 8 bases. CDR3: CAWSVTQYYGYTF. The CDR3 coding sequence is TGTGCCTGGAGTGTAACTCAGTACTATGGCTACACCTTC.

This clonotype was detected many times. The chain couples TRBV25-1 to TRBJ1-1; D might be TRBD1 (5 bases). The CDR3 has 18 residues. Germline CDR1 reads MGHDK; CDR2 reads SYGVNS. V was cut by 2 bases and J by 12 bases, with 31 bases left in between. The CDR3: CASSELRDPERSEALSFF. CDR3 nucleotides: TGTGCCAGCAGTGAACTCCGGGACCCTGAAAGGTCCGAAGCTTTGTCTTTCTTT. Supplemented by reference TRBV25-1 and TRBJ1-1, the full variable domain reads EADIYQTPRYLVIGTGKKITLECSQTMGHDKMYWYQQDPGMELHLIHYSYGVNSTEKGDLSSESTVSRIRTEHFPLTLESARPSHTSQYLCASSELRDPERSEALSFFGQGTRLTVV.

This clonotype appeared many times. This chain links TRBV20-1 with TRBJ2-3; 7 bases map to TRBD1. This CDR3 contains 16 residues. Germline CDR1 reads DFQATT; CDR2 reads SNEGSKA (reference sequence). V was clipped by 1 base and J by 2 bases; unmatched bases: 9. The CDR3 DNA reads as TGCAGTGCTAGAGGCCCGGGACAGCTACACACAGATACGCAGTATTTT. Amino acid sequence: CSARGPGQLHTDTQYF.

This clonotype was counted ten times or more. This sequence joins TRBV18 and TRBJ2-1; TRBD2 aligns across 8 bases. The V gene's germline CDR1 is KGHSH and CDR2 LQKENI. The CDR3 is 16 residues long. V was pared by 3 bases and J by 5 bases, with 9 bases of the junction left unmatched. DNA for the CDR3: TGTGCCAGCTCACCTATATTAGCGGGGAATAACAATGAGCAGTTCTTC. Its protein is CASSPILAGNNNEQFF.

This clonotype was found many times. The chain recombines TRBV28 with TRBJ1-5, with TRBD1 identical over 7 bases. This CDR3 is built from 16 residues. The germline gives CDR1 MDHEN, CDR2 SYDVKM. Trimming removed 5 bases from V and 1 base from J; junction bases left unmatched: 8. For the CDR3, the DNA is TGTGCCAGCAGTCCCACGGACAGGCGGAGCAATCAGCCCCAGCATTTT. This gives the protein CASSPTDRRSNQPQHF.

This clonotype was recorded many times. The chain couples TRBV20-1 to TRBJ1-5; no firm D call. V was pared by 6 bases and J by 0 bases, with 18 bases between. CDR3 size: 16 residues. Germline CDR1 is DFQATT and CDR2 is SNEGSKA (reference sequence). The CDR3 here is CSASPPGQYSNQPQHF. The CDR3 bases are TGCAGTGCCTCCCCCCCCGGGCAATATAGCAATCAGCCCCAGCATTTT.

Only a few counts were recorded for this clonotype. V usage is TRBV5-6 and J usage is TRBJ1-6; D is undetermined. The V end lost 4 bases, the J end lost 9 bases, and 14 bases lay between the germline ends. The CDR3 consists of 14 residues. Per germline, CDR1 SGHDT and CDR2 YYEEEE. The CDR3 DNA follows: TGTGCCAGCAGCCCTCAAGACGGGTCTTCACCCCTCCACTTT. Encoded protein: CASSPQDGSSPLHF.

This clonotype came up many times. This chain uses TRBV3-1 with TRBJ2-7; 7 bases line up with TRBD1. The CDR3 has 14 amino acids. Germline V gene sequence: CDR1 LGHDT, CDR2 YNNKEL (reference sequence). The V and J ends lost 1 base and 6 bases, in that order; junction bases with no gene match: 6. CDR3 region: CASSQGLTGVEQYF. In nucleotides, the CDR3 is TGTGCCAGCAGCCAAGGATTAACAGGGGTCGAGCAGTACTTC.

This clonotype was detected ten times or more. The chain links TRBV6-5 to TRBJ2-7, with unresolved D. The CDR3 spans 15 residues. CDR1 is MNHEY, CDR2 SVGAGI, per germline. V lost 0 bases and J 6 bases, leaving 15 bases between the germline ends. In nucleotides, the CDR3 is TGTGCCAGCAGTTACTCGGGTAGCTCCGAGAGCGAGCAGTACTTC. It translates to CASSYSGSSESEQYF.

This clonotype was counted many times. The V gene is TRBV19, the J gene TRBJ2-1; a weak D match, TRBD1 (5 bases). Trimming took off 3 bases at V and 9 bases at J, with 15 bases between the two ends. The CDR3 runs 14 residues. Germline CDR1 is LNHDA and CDR2 is SQIVND (reference sequence). CDR3 coding DNA: TGTGCCAGTAGTATTAAGGCAGGGTGGCTTGAGCAGTTCTTC. This translates into CASSIKAGWLEQFF.

This clonotype was seen repeatedly, ten times or more. This sequence joins TRBV6-5 and TRBJ2-7; 7 nucleotides agree with TRBD2. Germline values: CDR1 MNHEY, CDR2 SVGAGI. The length of the CDR3 is 14 residues. Germline trimming cut 0 bases from V and 5 bases from J; bases unmatched to any gene: 4. The chain's CDR3 is CASSYSLRENEQYF. DNA of the CDR3: TGTGCCAGCAGTTACTCGTTGCGGGAGAACGAGCAGTACTTC.

This clonotype was seen at least ten times. The rearrangement links TRBV18 to TRBJ2-7, with 10 bases matching TRBD2. The ends lost 4 bases at V and 2 bases at J; junction bases unmatched: 5. The CDR3 is 15 residues long. Germline V lookup: CDR1 KGHSH, CDR2 LQKENI. This chain's CDR3 is CASSLGLARAYEQYF. CDR3 sequence (DNA): TGTGCCAGCTCACTGGGACTAGCGCGAGCCTACGAGCAGTACTTC. The whole variable domain, remainder taken from reference TRBV18 and TRBJ2-7, is NAGVMQNPRHLVRRRGQEARLRCSPMKGHSHVYWYRQLPEEGLKFMVYLQKENIIDESGMPKERFSAEFPKEGPSILRIQQVVRGDSAAYFCASSLGLARAYEQYFGPGTRLTVT.

This clonotype has just a few counts. The rearrangement uses TRBV12-3 or TRBV12-4 and TRBJ2-2, with D perhaps matching TRBD1 (5 bases). This CDR3 contains 10 residues. Deletions cut 8 bases from V and 10 bases from J, with 8 bases between. The DNA of the CDR3 is TGTGCCAGCGGGGCGGTGGAGCTGTTTTTT. As protein: CASGAVELFF.

The chain couples TRBV20-1 to TRBJ2-7, with TRBD2 matching 9 bases. J was trimmed by 2 bases and V by 3 bases; bases with no gene match: 5. The CDR3 length is 14 residues. Germline V gene data show CDR1 as DFQATT and CDR2 as SNEGSKA (reference sequence). The CDR3 is CSARRLADTYEQYF. CDR3 DNA sequence: TGCAGTGCTAGGCGACTAGCGGACACCTACGAGCAGTACTTC.

This clonotype was picked up many times. The gene calls are TRBV11-2 and TRBJ2-1; D remains ambiguous. CDR1 and CDR2 from the germline V gene are SGHAT and FQNNGV. The CDR3 spans 11 residues. Trimming shortened V by 9 bases and J by 2 bases, and 5 bases separated the two germline ends. DNA of the CDR3: TGTGCCAGTGGAGCCTACAATGAGCAGTTCTTC. Its protein is CASGAYNEQFF.

This clonotype was observed at least ten times. The V and J genes are TRBV12-3 or TRBV12-4 and TRBJ1-1, with 8 bases aligning to TRBD1. This CDR3 spans 13 amino acids. The V and J ends lost 6 bases and 4 bases, in that order; junction bases with no gene match: 4. CDR3 bases: TGTGCCAGCAGCCACGACAGGGGCACTGAAGCTTTCTTT. It encodes CASSHDRGTEAFF.

As concerns this clonotype: A far larger clone is only one base removed, so a read error is likely. The chain carries TRBV12-3 or TRBV12-4 and TRBJ2-4; the D gene could be TRBD1 or TRBD2 (5 bases each). The DNA end is a closer match to TRBJ2-7, so the J assignment may be wrong. This CDR3 has 14 residues. The DNA for the CDR3 is TGTGGCACCTCCCGGGACGGTGGCTCCTACGAGCAGTACTTC. Amino acid sequence: CGTSRDGGSYEQYF.

This clonotype was found many times. This rearrangement joins TRBV13 to TRBJ2-2; D is tentatively TRBD1 or TRBD2 (7 bases each). V was cut by 5 bases and J by 4 bases, with 17 bases left in between. CDR1 is PRHDT and CDR2 is FYEKMQ in the germline V gene (reference sequence). The CDR3 sequence is 16 residues long. The CDR3 here is CASSPAGGVSTGELFF. As DNA, the CDR3 is TGTGCCAGCAGCCCAGCAGGGGGGGTGAGCACCGGGGAGCTGTTTTTT.

This clonotype showed up many times. This chain joins TRBV30 and TRBJ1-1; no clear D gene. The CDR3 covers 15 residues. Trimming shortened V by 2 bases and J by 5 bases, and 18 bases separated the two germline ends. In germline, CDR1 is GTSNPN, CDR2 SVGIG (reference sequence). The CDR3 region has the DNA TGTGCCTGGAGTAAGACCACGGTGGGAGGGACTGAAGCTTTCTTT. It encodes CAWSKTTVGGTEAFF.